This TCR beta chain was profiled in a study of blood T cell repertoires in COVID-19. Study-wide context: Sample material is recorded as cDNA or gDNA derived from T cells, B-cell-depleted T cells, or PBMCs.

Sequenced by immunoSEQ multiplex PCR; TCRdb stores in-frame clones only, minus some. The sample lists just over 75,000 clones; 65% to 85% were seen once. The trim removed 1 base at V and 2 bases at J, leaving 1 base unmatched. This CDR3 region has 13 residues. CDR1 SQVTM and CDR2 ANQGSEA come from the germline V gene. The source is a man aged 50 or older with acute or convalescent COVID-19. The sequencing sample was made of peripheral blood. The chain combines TRBV29-1 with TRBJ1-1; 7 positions agree with TRBD1. CDR3 amino acids: CSVEGDRNTEAFF. The CDR3, as DNA: TGCAGCGTTGAAGGGGACAGAAACACTGAAGCTTTCTTT. The full variable domain, with the rest looked up from reference TRBV29-1 and TRBJ1-1, is SAVISQKPSRDICQRGTSLTIQCQVDSQVTMMFWYRQQPGQSLTLIATANQGSEATYESGFVIDKFPISRPNLTFSTLTVSNMSPEDSSIYLCSVEGDRNTEAFFGQGTRLTVV.